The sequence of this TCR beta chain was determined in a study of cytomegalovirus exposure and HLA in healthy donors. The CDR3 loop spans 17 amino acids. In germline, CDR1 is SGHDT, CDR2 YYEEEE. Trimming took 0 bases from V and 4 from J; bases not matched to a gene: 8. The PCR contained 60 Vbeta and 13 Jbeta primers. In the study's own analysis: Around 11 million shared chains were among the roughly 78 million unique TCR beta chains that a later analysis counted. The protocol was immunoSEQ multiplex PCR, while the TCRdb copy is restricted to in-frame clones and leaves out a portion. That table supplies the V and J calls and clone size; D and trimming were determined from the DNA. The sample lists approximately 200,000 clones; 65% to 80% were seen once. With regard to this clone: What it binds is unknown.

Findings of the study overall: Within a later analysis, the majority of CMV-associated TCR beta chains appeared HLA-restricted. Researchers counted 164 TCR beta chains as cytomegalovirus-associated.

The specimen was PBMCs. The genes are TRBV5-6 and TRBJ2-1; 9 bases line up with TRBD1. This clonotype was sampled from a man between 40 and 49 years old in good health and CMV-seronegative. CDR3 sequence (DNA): TGTGCCAGCAGCTTGGGGGACAGGGAAGTAAGATACAATGAGCAGTTCTTC. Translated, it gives CASSLGDREVRYNEQFF. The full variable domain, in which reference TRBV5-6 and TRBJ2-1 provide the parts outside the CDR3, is DAGVTQSPTHLIKTRGQQVTLRCSPKSGHDTVSWYQQALGQGPQFIFQYYEEEERQRGNFPDRFSGHQFPNYSSELNVNALLLGDSALYLCASSLGDREVRYNEQFFGPGTRLTVL.